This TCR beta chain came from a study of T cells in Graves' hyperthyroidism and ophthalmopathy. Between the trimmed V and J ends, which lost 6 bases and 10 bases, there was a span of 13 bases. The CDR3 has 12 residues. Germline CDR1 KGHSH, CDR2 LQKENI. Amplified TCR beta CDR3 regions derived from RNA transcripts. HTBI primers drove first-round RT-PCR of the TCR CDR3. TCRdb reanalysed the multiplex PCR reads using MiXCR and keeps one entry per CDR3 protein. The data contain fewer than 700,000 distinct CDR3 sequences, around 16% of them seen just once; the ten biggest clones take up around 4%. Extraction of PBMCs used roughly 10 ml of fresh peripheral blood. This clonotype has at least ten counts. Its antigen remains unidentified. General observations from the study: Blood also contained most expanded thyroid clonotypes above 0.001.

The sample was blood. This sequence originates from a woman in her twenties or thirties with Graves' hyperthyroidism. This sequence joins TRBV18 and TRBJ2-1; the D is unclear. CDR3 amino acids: CASSYGRWEQFF. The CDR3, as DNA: TGTGCCAGCTCCTATGGCAGGTGGGAGCAGTTCTTC.